The clone carrying this TCR beta chain appeared a few times. Its antigen remains unidentified. Samples came from axillary lymph nodes draining the breast cancer. These data originate in a study of breast tumors, draining lymph nodes, adjacent tissues. Study-wide results and caveats: Tumors had less TCR diversity than lymph nodes, more than nontumor tissue. Luminal-like breast cancer showed significantly greater tumor-nontumor repertoire similarity than basal-like breast cancer did.

Each CDR3 protein gets one entry after TCRdb re-called the multiplex PCR reads with MiXCR. The table has over 200,000 distinct CDR3 sequences, about 32% seen once. This CDR3 is 14 amino acids long. Trimming left V 2 bases short and J 1 base short, with 8 bases between. In germline, CDR1 is SGHDN, CDR2 FVKESK. The specimen sequenced was axillary lymph node tissue. The gene calls are TRBV14 and TRBJ1-1; D not certain. This receptor was obtained from a female donor with breast cancer. Some clones in this sample may be carry-over from other donors' samples. Here the CDR3 reads CASSQLIANTEAFF. The CDR3 DNA is TGTGCCAGCAGCCAACTTATCGCGAACACTGAAGCTTTCTTT.